Shown below are 22 T cell receptor beta chains from a single sample sequenced in a study of STAT5B mutations in CD4+ large granular lymphocyte leukemia. Only in-frame clones appear in the TCRdb table, and some are missing; sequencing was by immunoSEQ multiplex PCR. This table has 30,000 to 35,000 clones, around 80% appearing once. Sequenced sample: CD4+ T cells from blood buffy coats. The receptors originated from a human donor in good health.

The chain couples TRBV7-2 to TRBJ2-5; D is possibly TRBD2 (6 bases). V was shortened by 5 bases and J by 2 bases, with 9 bases between the two germline ends. The CDR3 is made up of 13 amino acids. Germline lookup yields CDR1 SGHTA and CDR2 FQGNSA. The CDR3 here is CASSDREQETQYF. CDR3 nucleotides: TGTGCCAGCAGCGACCGGGAGCAAGAGACCCAGTACTTC.

This clone was found a few times. The V and J genes are TRBV28 and TRBJ2-7; tentative D call: TRBD1 (5 bases). Germline-derived CDR1 and CDR2 are MDHEN and SYDVKM. This CDR3 comprises 12 residues. The V end lost 7 bases, the J end lost 5 bases, and 12 bases lay between the germline ends. CDR3 sequence reads: CASTIGVHEQYF. As DNA, the CDR3 is TGTGCCAGCACCATAGGGGTCCACGAGCAGTACTTC. The whole variable domain, filled in from reference TRBV28 and TRBJ2-7, reads DVKVTQSSRYLVKRTGEKVFLECVQDMDHENMFWYRQDPGLGLRLIYFSYDVKMKEKGDIPEGYSVSREKKERFSLILESASTNQTSMYLCASTIGVHEQYFGPGTRLTVT.

The rearrangement links TRBV7-9 to TRBJ2-3; D is uncertain. With 4 bases removed from V and 6 bases from J, the gap between germline ends came to 5 bases. Germline V lookup: CDR1 SEHNR, CDR2 FQNEAQ (reference sequence). The CDR3 is 11 amino acids. The DNA of the CDR3 is TGTGCCAGCAGCTCTTACGATACGCAGTATTTT. Its translation is CASSSYDTQYF.

The chain links TRBV11-3 to TRBJ1-1, with D unclear. The CDR3 extends over 15 amino acids. In germline, CDR1 is SGHNT, CDR2 YENEEA. Trimming left V 4 bases short and J 3 bases short, with 15 bases between. Written as DNA, the CDR3 is TGTGCCAGCAGCTCTTTCCGCGACATATACACTGAAGCTTTCTTT. Protein: CASSSFRDIYTEAFF.

CDR3 DNA: TGTGCCACCAGCAGGGGCAAAAGGGCGAACGTATCTGAAGCTTTCTTT. Translated, it gives CATSRGKRANVSEAFF. The rearrangement joins TRBV15 to TRBJ1-1; D uncertain. The CDR3 length is 16 residues. Germline loops: CDR1 LNHNV, CDR2 YYDKDF (reference sequence). The V end lost 3 bases, the J end lost 6 bases, and 20 bases lay between the germline ends.

The chain couples TRBV19 to TRBJ1-2; D uncertain. Trimming cost V 5 bases and J 2 bases, with 12 bases left between them. This CDR3 comprises 14 residues. Germline V lookup: CDR1 LNHDA, CDR2 SQIVND (reference sequence). The CDR3 is CASSLLAGNYGYTF. The CDR3 nucleotides read TGTGCCAGTAGTTTATTGGCCGGAAACTATGGCTACACCTTC. The full variable domain, in which reference TRBV19 and TRBJ1-2 provide the parts outside the CDR3, is DGGITQSPKYLFRKEGQNVTLSCEQNLNHDAMYWYRQDPGQGLRLIYYSQIVNDFQKGDIAEGYSVSREKKESFPLTVTSAQKNPTAFYLCASSLLAGNYGYTFGSGTRLTVV.

This rearrangement joins TRBV5-1 to TRBJ2-7; D gene unclear. V was shortened by 1 base and J by 6 bases, with 20 bases between the two germline ends. Germline V lookup: CDR1 SGHRS, CDR2 YFSETQ. The CDR3 covers 16 residues. The CDR3 region has the DNA TGCGCCAGCAGCTTGCAACAAACCGAGGTTGAATTCGAGCAGTACTTC. Its translation: CASSLQQTEVEFEQYF.

The J gene is TRBJ2-5, the V gene TRBV6-6; unclear D gene. V was cut by 0 bases and J by 3 bases, with 2 bases left in between. Germline assignment: CDR1 MNHNY and CDR2 SVGAGI (reference sequence). The CDR3 is 12 amino acids. CDR3 sequence (DNA): TGTGCCAGCAGTTACTCAAAAGAGACCCAGTACTTC. Protein product: CASSYSKETQYF.

The chain uses TRBV5-1 and TRBJ2-7, with D uncertain. The germline V gene encodes CDR1 SGHRS and CDR2 YFSETQ. Trimming removed 2 bases from V and 7 bases from J, with 7 bases in between. The CDR3 runs 11 residues. The CDR3 is CASSFDGEQYF. The CDR3 coding sequence is TGCGCCAGCAGCTTCGATGGGGAGCAGTACTTC.

The V call is TRBV7-8, the J call TRBJ2-6; D ambiguous. V lost 6 bases and J lost 2, with 8 bases in between. Germline-derived CDR1 and CDR2 are SGHVS and FQNEAQ. The length of the CDR3 is 14 residues. CDR3 sequence: CASRGVTGANVLTF. The CDR3 nucleotides are TGTGCCAGCAGGGGTGTCACTGGGGCCAACGTCCTGACTTTC. The whole variable domain, remainder taken from reference TRBV7-8 and TRBJ2-6, is GAGVSQSPRYKVAKRGQDVALRCDPISGHVSLFWYQQALGQGPEFLTYFQNEAQLDKSGLPSDRFFAERPEGSVSTLKIQRTQQEDSAVYLCASRGVTGANVLTFGAGSRLTVL.

This chain joins TRBV27 and TRBJ1-1, with 9 nucleotides matching TRBD1. The CDR3 has 14 amino acids. Germline CDR1 MNHEY, CDR2 SMNVEV (reference sequence). V was clipped by 5 bases and J by 7 bases; unmatched bases: 8. This chain's CDR3 is CASSKTGGLGEAFF. In DNA, the CDR3 is TGTGCCAGCAGTAAAACAGGGGGCTTAGGTGAAGCTTTCTTT.

The count of this clone is one. V gene TRBV11-3 combines with J gene TRBJ2-7; 8 nucleotides match TRBD1. With 5 bases clipped from V and 3 bases from J, the junction kept 6 bases outside the gene matches. This CDR3 is 14 amino acids long. From germline, CDR1 is SGHNT and CDR2 YENEEA. CDR3 nucleotide sequence: TGTGCCAGCAGCGCAGGGGGCTCCAACTACGAGCAGTACTTC. Residues: CASSAGGSNYEQYF.

This chain connects TRBV9 to TRBJ2-5; 8 nucleotides match TRBD1. After removal of 4 bases from V and 5 bases from J, the junction contained 7 bases not matched to a gene. Germline V gene lookup returns CDR1 SGDLS and CDR2 YYNGEE. The CDR3 has 14 amino acids. CDR3 residues: CASSPGQGSETQYF. CDR3 coding DNA: TGTGCCAGCAGCCCCGGACAGGGAAGCGAGACCCAGTACTTC.

The chain recombines TRBV6-1 with TRBJ2-5; 8 bases are shared with TRBD2. The CDR3 sequence is 15 residues long. The V gene end was trimmed by 6 bases and the J gene end by 1 base; junction bases not matched to a gene: 7. The germline gives CDR1 MNHNS, CDR2 SASEGT. DNA for the CDR3: TGTGCCAGCAGCGGGCCGGGGACTAGCCAAGAGACCCAGTACTTC. Protein product: CASSGPGTSQETQYF.

The rearrangement links TRBV7-3 to TRBJ2-3; weak D call: TRBD1 (5 bases). The germline V and J ends were trimmed by 5 bases and 5 bases, with 5 bases remaining between them. CDR3 length: 11 amino acids. Per germline, CDR1 SGHTA and CDR2 FQGTGA. The CDR3 DNA sequence: TGTGCCAGCAGCAGGGGAGATACGCAGTATTTT. Translation gives CASSRGDTQYF.

The J gene is TRBJ2-1, the V gene TRBV7-9; D may be TRBD1 (5 bases). Looked up from germline, CDR1 is SEHNR and CDR2 is FQNEAQ (reference sequence). The CDR3 totals 13 residues. With 1 base removed from V and 5 bases from J, the gap between germline ends came to 6 bases. As DNA, the CDR3 is TGTGCCAGCAGCTTAGGACAGCACAATGAGCAGTTCTTC. Protein: CASSLGQHNEQFF. Combining the CDR3 with reference TRBV7-9 and TRBJ2-1 gives the whole variable domain DTGVSQNPRHKITKRGQNVTFRCDPISEHNRLYWYRQTLGQGPEFLTYFQNEAQLEKSRLLSDRFSAERPKGSFSTLEIQRTEQGDSAMYLCASSLGQHNEQFFGPGTRLTVL.

The chain is built from TRBV5-3 and TRBJ1-5, with TRBD1 identical over 10 bases. TRBV5-3 belongs to the ORF category, with a function that is uncertain. CDR3 length: 15 residues. V shed 6 bases and J 8 bases; nucleotides not matched to a gene: 11. CDR3 bases: TGTGCCAGAAACTTATCCGACAGGGGGCGAAAGCCCCAGCATTTT. It yields the protein CARNLSDRGRKPQHF.

J is TRBJ2-2 and V is TRBV9; 10 bases are shared with TRBD2. CDR3 length: 16 amino acids. Germline V gives CDR1 SGDLS, CDR2 YYNGEE. The V gene end was trimmed by 2 bases and the J gene end by 2 bases; junction bases not matched to a gene: 3. As DNA, the CDR3 is TGTGCCAGCAGCGTTGTAGCGGGAGGAAACACCGGGGAGCTGTTTTTT. Translated, it gives CASSVVAGGNTGELFF. Drawing the rest from reference TRBV9 and TRBJ2-2, the complete variable domain is DSGVTQTPKHLITATGQRVTLRCSPRSGDLSVYWYQQSLDQGLQFLIQYYNGEERAKGNILERFSAQQFPDLHSELNLSSLELGDSALYFCASSVVAGGNTGELFFGEGSRLTVL.

V usage is TRBV28 and J usage is TRBJ1-4, with 10 bases that match TRBD1. CDR1 MDHEN and CDR2 SYDVKM come from the germline V gene. The CDR3 runs to 12 residues. V was clipped by 8 bases and J by 8 bases; unmatched bases: 2. CDR3 DNA: TGTGCCAGCGGGACAGGGGTCGAAAAACTGTTTTTT. Translated: CASGTGVEKLFF.

The chain employs TRBV11-2 and TRBJ2-5; D possibly corresponds to TRBD1 (5 bases). CDR3 length: 13 residues. CDR1 and CDR2 from the germline V gene are SGHAT and FQNNGV. V was clipped by 7 bases and J by 5 bases, with 14 bases between them. CDR3 DNA sequence: TGTGCCAGCAACTCCAGGGTCTGGGAGACCCAGTACTTC. Translated, it gives CASNSRVWETQYF.

About this clone itself: At one end, the junction sequence differs from germline, possibly due to a read error. The rearrangement links TRBV6-5 to TRBJ1-2; tentative D call: TRBD1 (5 bases). The CDR3 sequence is 13 residues long. The germline CDR1 and CDR2 sequences are MNHEY and SVGAGI. The chain's CDR3 is CASSKNRDYGYTF. The CDR3 DNA reads as TGTGCCAGCAGCAAAAACCGGGACTACGGCTACACCTTC.

J is TRBJ2-2 and V is TRBV28, with 7 bases aligning to TRBD2. Germline V gives CDR1 MDHEN, CDR2 SYDVKM. The CDR3 loop spans 16 amino acids. After removal of 2 bases from V and 1 base from J, the junction contained 4 bases not matched to a gene. The CDR3 bases are TGTGCCAGCAGTTTAGAGACGGGAGGGAACACCGGGGAGCTGTTTTTT. Amino acid sequence: CASSLETGGNTGELFF.